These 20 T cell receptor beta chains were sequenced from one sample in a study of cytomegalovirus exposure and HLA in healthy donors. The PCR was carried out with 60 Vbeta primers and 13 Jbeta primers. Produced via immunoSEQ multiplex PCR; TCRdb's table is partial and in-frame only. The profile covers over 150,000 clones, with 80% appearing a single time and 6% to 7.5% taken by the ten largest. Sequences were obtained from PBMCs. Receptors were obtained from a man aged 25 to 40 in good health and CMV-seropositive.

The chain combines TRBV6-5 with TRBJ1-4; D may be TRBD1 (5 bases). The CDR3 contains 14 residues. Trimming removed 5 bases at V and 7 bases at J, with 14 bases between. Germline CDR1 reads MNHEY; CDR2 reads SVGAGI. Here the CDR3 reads CASSSSGGSEKLFF. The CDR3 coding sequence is TGTGCCAGCAGTAGTTCGGGGGGTAGTGAAAAACTGTTTTTT.

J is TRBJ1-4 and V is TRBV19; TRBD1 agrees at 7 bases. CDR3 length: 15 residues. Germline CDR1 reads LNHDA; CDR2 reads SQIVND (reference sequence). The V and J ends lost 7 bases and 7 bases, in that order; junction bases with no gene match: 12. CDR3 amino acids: CASNKDRVRSEKLFF. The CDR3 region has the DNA TGTGCCAGTAACAAAGACAGGGTTCGAAGTGAAAAACTGTTTTTT. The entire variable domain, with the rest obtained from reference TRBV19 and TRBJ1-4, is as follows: DGGITQSPKYLFRKEGQNVTLSCEQNLNHDAMYWYRQDPGQGLRLIYYSQIVNDFQKGDIAEGYSVSREKKESFPLTVTSAQKNPTAFYLCASNKDRVRSEKLFFGSGTQLSVL.

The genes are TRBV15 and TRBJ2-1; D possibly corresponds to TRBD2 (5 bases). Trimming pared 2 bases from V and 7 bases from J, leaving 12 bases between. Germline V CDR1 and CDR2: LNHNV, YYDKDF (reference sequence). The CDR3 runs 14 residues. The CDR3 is CATSRQRHTNEQFF. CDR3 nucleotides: TGTGCCACCAGCAGACAGCGGCATACGAATGAGCAGTTCTTC.

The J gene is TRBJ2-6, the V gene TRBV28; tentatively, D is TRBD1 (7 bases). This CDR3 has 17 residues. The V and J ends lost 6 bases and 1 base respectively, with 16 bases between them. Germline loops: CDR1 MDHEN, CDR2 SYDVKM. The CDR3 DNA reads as TGTGCCAGCAGAGGCGGGACAGCCGTTTCTGGGGCCAACGTCCTGACTTTC. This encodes CASRGGTAVSGANVLTF. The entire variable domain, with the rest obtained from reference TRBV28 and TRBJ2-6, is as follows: DVKVTQSSRYLVKRTGEKVFLECVQDMDHENMFWYRQDPGLGLRLIYFSYDVKMKEKGDIPEGYSVSREKKERFSLILESASTNQTSMYLCASRGGTAVSGANVLTFGAGSRLTVL.

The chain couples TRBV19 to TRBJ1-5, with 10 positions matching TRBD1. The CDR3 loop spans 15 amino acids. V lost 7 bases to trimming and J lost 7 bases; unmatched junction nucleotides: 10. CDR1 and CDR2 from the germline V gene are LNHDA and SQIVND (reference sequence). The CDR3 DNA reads TGTGCCAGTACCCCGGGACAGGGGTTAAGGCAGCCCCAGCATTTT. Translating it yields CASTPGQGLRQPQHF.

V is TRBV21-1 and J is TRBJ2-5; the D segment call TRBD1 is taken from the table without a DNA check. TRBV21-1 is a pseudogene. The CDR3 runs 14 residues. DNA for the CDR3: TGTGCCAGCAACAAAGATCAGGTCCAAGAGACCCAGTACTTC. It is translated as CASNKDQVQETQYF.

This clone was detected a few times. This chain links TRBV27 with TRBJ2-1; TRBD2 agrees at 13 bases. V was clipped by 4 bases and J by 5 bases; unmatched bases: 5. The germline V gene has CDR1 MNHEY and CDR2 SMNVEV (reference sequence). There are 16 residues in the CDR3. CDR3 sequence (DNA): TGTGCCAGCAGTTACCGGGGACTAGCGGGGCACAATGAGCAGTTCTTC. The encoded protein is CASSYRGLAGHNEQFF.

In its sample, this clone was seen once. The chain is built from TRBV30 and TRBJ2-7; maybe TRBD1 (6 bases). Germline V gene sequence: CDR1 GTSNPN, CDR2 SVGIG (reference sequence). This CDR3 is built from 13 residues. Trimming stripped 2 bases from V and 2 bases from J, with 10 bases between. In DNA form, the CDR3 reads TGTGCCTGGAGTAACAGGGTAACCTACGAGCAGTACTTC. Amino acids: CAWSNRVTYEQYF.

The CDR3 DNA is TGTGCCAGCAGCAGTAAGGAGTTTCATAGCAATCAGCCCCAGCATTTT. Its translation: CASSSKEFHSNQPQHF. V is TRBV16 and J is TRBJ1-5; D not certain. Per the germline V gene, CDR1 is KGHSY and CDR2 is FQNENV. The CDR3 is 16 amino acids. Trimming pared 5 bases from V and 0 bases from J, leaving 14 bases between. Supplemented by reference TRBV16 and TRBJ1-5, the full variable domain reads GEEVAQTPKHLVRGEGQKAKLYCAPIKGHSYVFWYQQVLKNEFKFLISFQNENVFDETGMPKERFSAKCLPNSPCSLEIQATKLEDSAVYFCASSSKEFHSNQPQHFGDGTRLSIL.

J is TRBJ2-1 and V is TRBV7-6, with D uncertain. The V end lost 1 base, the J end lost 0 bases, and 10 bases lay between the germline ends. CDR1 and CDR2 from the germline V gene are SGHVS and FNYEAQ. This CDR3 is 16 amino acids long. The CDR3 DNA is TGTGCCAGCAGCTTAGTAGGAGACTCCTCCTACAATGAGCAGTTCTTC. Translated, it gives CASSLVGDSSYNEQFF. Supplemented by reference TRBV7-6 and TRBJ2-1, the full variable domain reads GAGVSQSPRYKVTKRGQDVALRCDPISGHVSLYWYRQALGQGPEFLTYFNYEAQQDKSGLPNDRFSAERPEGSISTLTIQRTEQRDSAMYRCASSLVGDSSYNEQFFGPGTRLTVL.

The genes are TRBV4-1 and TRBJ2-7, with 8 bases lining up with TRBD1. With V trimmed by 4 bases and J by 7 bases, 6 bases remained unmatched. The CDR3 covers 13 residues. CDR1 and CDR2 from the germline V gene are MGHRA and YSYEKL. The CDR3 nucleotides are TGCGCCAGCAGCCTCTACAGGGGGAGGGAGCAGTACTTC. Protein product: CASSLYRGREQYF.

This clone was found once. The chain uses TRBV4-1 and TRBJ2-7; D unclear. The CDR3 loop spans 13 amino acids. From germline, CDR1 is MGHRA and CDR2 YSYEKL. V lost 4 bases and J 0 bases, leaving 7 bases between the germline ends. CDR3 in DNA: TGCGCCAGCAGCCGGGCAGACTCCTACGAGCAGTACTTC. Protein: CASSRADSYEQYF.

The CDR3 reads CASSYLGTNRGNEQYF. DNA for the CDR3: TGTGCCAGCAGTTACCTCGGGACTAACAGGGGGAACGAGCAGTACTTC. This rearrangement joins TRBV6-5 to TRBJ2-5; tentative D call: TRBD1 (8 bases). The J call is doubtful: the DNA matches TRBJ2-7 better. The CDR3 totals 16 residues. Per germline, CDR1 MNHEY and CDR2 SVGAGI.

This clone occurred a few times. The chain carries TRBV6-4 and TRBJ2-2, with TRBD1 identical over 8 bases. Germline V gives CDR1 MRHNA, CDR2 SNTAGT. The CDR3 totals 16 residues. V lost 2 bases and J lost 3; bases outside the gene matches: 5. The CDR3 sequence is CASSDRQGMDTGELFF. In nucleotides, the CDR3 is TGTGCCAGCAGTGACCGACAGGGGATGGACACCGGGGAGCTGTTTTTT.

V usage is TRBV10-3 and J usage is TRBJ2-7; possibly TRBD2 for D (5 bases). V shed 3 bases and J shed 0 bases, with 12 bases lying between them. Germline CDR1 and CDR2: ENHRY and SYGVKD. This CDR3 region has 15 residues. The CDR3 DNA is TGTGCCATCAGTGATCCGGACCGGGGCTCCTACGAGCAGTACTTC. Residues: CAISDPDRGSYEQYF.

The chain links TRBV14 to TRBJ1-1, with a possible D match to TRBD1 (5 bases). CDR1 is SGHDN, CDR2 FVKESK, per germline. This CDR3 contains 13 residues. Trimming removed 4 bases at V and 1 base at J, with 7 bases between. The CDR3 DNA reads TGTGCCAGCAGCCTTACAGGGAACACTGAAGCTTTCTTT. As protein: CASSLTGNTEAFF.

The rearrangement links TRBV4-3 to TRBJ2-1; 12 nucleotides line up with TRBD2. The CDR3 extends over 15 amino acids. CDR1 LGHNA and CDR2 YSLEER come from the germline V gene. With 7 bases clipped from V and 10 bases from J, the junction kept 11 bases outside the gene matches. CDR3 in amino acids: CASNPLAGGPGEQFF. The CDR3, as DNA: TGCGCCAGCAACCCCCTAGCGGGGGGGCCAGGCGAGCAGTTCTTC.

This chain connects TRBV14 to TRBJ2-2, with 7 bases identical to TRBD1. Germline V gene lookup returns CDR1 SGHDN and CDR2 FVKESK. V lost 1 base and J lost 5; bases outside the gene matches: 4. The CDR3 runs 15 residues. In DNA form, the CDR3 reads TGTGCCAGCAGCCAAGGACAGGGACGGACCGGGGAGCTGTTTTTT. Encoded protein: CASSQGQGRTGELFF.

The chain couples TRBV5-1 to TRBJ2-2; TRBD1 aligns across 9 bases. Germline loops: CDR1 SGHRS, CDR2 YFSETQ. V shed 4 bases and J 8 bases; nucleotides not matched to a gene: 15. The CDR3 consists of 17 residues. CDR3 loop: CASSPRIRTGEMGELFF. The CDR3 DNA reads TGCGCCAGCAGCCCCAGGATTCGGACAGGGGAGATGGGGGAGCTGTTTTTT.

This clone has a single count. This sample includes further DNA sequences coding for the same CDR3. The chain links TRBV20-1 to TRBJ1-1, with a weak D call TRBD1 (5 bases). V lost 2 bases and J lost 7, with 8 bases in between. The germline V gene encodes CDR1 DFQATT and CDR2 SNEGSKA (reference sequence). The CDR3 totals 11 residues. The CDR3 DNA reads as TGCAGTGCTAGACAAGACAGTGAAGCTTTCTTT. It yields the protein CSARQDSEAFF.